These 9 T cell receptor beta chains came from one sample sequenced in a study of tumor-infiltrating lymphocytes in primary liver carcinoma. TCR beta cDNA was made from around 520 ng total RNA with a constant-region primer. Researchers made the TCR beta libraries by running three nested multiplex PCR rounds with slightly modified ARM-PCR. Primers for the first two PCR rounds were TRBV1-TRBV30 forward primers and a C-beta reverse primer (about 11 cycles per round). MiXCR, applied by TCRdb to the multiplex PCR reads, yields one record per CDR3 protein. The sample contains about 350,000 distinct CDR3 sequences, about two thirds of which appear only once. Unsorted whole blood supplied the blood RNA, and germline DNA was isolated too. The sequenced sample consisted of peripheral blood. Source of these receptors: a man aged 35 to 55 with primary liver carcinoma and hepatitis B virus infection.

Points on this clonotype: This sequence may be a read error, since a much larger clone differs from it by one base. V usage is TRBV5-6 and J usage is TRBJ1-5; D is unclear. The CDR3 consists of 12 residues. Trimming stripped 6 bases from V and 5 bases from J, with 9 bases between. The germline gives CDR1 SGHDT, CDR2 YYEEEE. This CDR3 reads CASNLRYQPQHF. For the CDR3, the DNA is TGTGCCAGCAACCTCCGATATCAGCCCCAGCATTTT.

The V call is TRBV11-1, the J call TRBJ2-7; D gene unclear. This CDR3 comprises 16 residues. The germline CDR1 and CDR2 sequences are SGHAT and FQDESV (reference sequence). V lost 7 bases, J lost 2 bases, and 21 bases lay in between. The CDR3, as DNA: TGTGCCAGCATTGTCGACCACCCGGCGGAAGCCTACGAGCAGTACTTC. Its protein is CASIVDHPAEAYEQYF.

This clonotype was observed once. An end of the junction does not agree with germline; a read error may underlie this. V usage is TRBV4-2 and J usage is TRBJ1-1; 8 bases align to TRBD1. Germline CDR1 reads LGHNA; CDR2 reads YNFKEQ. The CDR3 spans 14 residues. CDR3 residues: CAGSQDPGQGEAFF. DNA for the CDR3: TGTGCCGGCAGCCAAGATCCAGGACAGGGCGAAGCTTTCTTT.

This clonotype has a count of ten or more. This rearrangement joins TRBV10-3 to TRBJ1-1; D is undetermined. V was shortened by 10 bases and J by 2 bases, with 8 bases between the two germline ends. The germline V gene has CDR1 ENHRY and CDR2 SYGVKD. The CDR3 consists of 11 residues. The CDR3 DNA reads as TGTGCCACCCAAGAAAACACTGAAGCTTTCTTT. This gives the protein CATQENTEAFF.

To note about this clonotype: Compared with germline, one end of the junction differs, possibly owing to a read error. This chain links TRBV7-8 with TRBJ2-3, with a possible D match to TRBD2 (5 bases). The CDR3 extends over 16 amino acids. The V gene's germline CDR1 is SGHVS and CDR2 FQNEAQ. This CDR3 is CASSPASWTRSDTRYF. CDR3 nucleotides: TGTGCCAGCAGCCCCGCTAGTTGGACTCGGTCAGATACGCGGTATTTT.

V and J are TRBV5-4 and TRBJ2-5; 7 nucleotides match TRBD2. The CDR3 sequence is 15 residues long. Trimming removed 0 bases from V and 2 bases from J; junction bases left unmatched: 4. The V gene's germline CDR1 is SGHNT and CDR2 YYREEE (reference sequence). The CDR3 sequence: CASSLESGTQETQYF. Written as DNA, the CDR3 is TGTGCCAGCAGCTTGGAAAGCGGGACGCAAGAGACCCAGTACTTC.

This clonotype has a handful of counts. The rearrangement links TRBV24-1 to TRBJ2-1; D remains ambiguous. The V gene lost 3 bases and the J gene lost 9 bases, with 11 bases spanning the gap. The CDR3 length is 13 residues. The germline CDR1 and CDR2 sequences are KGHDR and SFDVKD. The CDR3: CATSDANGSEQFF. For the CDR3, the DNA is TGTGCCACCAGTGATGCTAACGGAAGTGAGCAGTTCTTC.

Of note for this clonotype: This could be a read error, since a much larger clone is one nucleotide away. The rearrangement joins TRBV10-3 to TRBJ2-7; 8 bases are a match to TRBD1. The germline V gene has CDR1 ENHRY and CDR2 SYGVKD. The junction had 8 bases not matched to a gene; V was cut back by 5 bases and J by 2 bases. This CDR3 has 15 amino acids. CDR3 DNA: TGTGCCATCAGTAATACCGTACAGGGGGCCTACGAGCAGTACTTC. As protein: CAISNTVQGAYEQYF.

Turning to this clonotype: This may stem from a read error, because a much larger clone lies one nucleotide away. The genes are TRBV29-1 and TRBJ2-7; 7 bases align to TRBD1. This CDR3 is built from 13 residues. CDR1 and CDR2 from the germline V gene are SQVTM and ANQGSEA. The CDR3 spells CGTRIQGSYEQYF. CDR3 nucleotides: TGCGGCACCCGGATACAGGGGTCCTACGAGCAGTACTTC.